This paragraph covers one T cell receptor beta chain sequence. Its antigen is not identified. With 60 Vbeta and 13 Jbeta primers, the PCR was carried out. The authors' processing: Unique TCR beta chains numbered about 72 million in a later analysis, with some 9.9 million shared. The assay was immunoSEQ multiplex PCR, and TCRdb's table has in-frame clones only and misses some. The V and J calls and clone size were taken over from that table, and D and trimming were inferred from the DNA. This sample's clone table lists about 59,000 clones. This sample was included in a study of cytomegalovirus exposure and HLA in healthy donors. Study findings and constraints: The authors enumerated over 150 TCR beta chains as linked to cytomegalovirus. A prior analysis recorded that most TCR beta V segments were productive about 87% or about 30% of the time.

The CDR3 extends over 16 amino acids. The germline CDR1 and CDR2 sequences are SEHNR and FQNEAQ (reference sequence). Trimming pared 5 bases from V and 0 bases from J, leaving 14 bases between. The rearrangement joins TRBV7-9 to TRBJ2-1, with D maybe TRBD2 (5 bases). This TCR was recovered from a young man in good health and CMV-seropositive. The sequenced material came from PBMCs. The CDR3 loop reads CASSHRRGSSYNEQFF. The CDR3 coding sequence is TGTGCCAGCAGCCACCGTCGGGGAAGCTCCTACAATGAGCAGTTCTTC.